The 19 T cell receptor beta chains reported below all come from one sample, sequenced in a study of cytomegalovirus exposure and HLA in healthy donors. Researchers ran the PCR with 60 Vbeta and 13 Jbeta primers. Repertoires were generated with immunoSEQ multiplex PCR, while TCRdb's copy carries only in-frame clones and drops some. The sample holds fewer than 200,000 clones, around 81% seen once. Sequencing was carried out using PBMCs. The source of these receptors is a woman aged 50 to 65 in good health and CMV-seronegative.

The genes are TRBV30 and TRBJ2-7, with D possibly matching TRBD2 (5 bases). CDR3 size: 12 residues. Germline-derived CDR1 and CDR2 are GTSNPN and SVGIG (reference sequence). The germline V and J ends were trimmed by 3 bases and 6 bases, with 12 bases remaining between them. The CDR3 reads CAWSHDEGEQYF. CDR3 coding DNA: TGTGCCTGGAGCCACGACGAGGGCGAGCAGTACTTC.

V is TRBV30 and J is TRBJ1-5; weak D call: TRBD1 (5 bases). The CDR3 contains 16 residues. Germline V gene sequence: CDR1 GTSNPN, CDR2 SVGIG (reference sequence). The germline V and J ends were trimmed by 0 bases and 1 base, with 13 bases remaining between them. As DNA, the CDR3 is TGTGCCTGGAGTGTAACGTCGGGGGTGAGCAATCAGCCCCAGCATTTT. Amino acid sequence: CAWSVTSGVSNQPQHF.

The sample holds many counts of this clone. The chain joins TRBV5-4 to TRBJ1-1, with D unclear. Germline V gene lookup returns CDR1 SGHNT and CDR2 YYREEE (reference sequence). CDR3 length equals 13 residues. With 0 bases removed from V and 7 bases from J, the gap between germline ends came to 10 bases. This CDR3 is CASSLGAPNEAFF. As DNA, the CDR3 is TGTGCCAGCAGCTTGGGGGCACCCAATGAAGCTTTCTTT.

CDR3 amino acids: CASSVSQNQPQHF. CDR3 DNA sequence: TGTGCCAGCAGCGTGTCTCAGAATCAGCCCCAGCATTTT. The chain has TRBV2 and TRBJ1-5; D unclear. This CDR3 spans 13 amino acids. V gave up 6 bases and J gave up 4 bases, with 10 bases separating them. The germline gives CDR1 SNHLY, CDR2 FYNNEI.

The chain uses TRBV29-1 and TRBJ2-1, with TRBD1 matching over 8 bases. V was pared by 7 bases and J by 7 bases, with 12 bases of the junction left unmatched. This CDR3 has 14 amino acids. The germline V gene encodes CDR1 SQVTM and CDR2 ANQGSEA. CDR3: CSGVGTGGVNEQFF. CDR3 bases: TGCAGCGGTGTCGGGACAGGAGGTGTAAATGAGCAGTTCTTC.

The gene calls are TRBV6-1 and TRBJ2-2, with TRBD2 as a possible D gene (5 bases). This CDR3 is 14 amino acids long. Deletions cut 2 bases from V and 5 bases from J, with 9 bases between. Germline CDR1 and CDR2: MNHNS and SASEGT. This CDR3 reads CASSEPSRTGELFF. DNA for the CDR3: TGTGCCAGCAGTGAACCTAGCCGAACCGGGGAGCTGTTTTTT.

The chain has TRBV9 and TRBJ2-2; 13 bases are shared with TRBD2. Germline assignment: CDR1 SGDLS and CDR2 YYNGEE. CDR3 length: 15 residues. Unmatched junction bases numbered 3, after V lost 4 bases and J lost 6 bases. The CDR3 reads CASSHTSGRAGELFF. In DNA, the CDR3 is TGTGCCAGCAGCCACACTAGCGGGAGGGCCGGGGAGCTGTTTTTT.

The rearrangement uses TRBV6-5 and TRBJ1-2, with 8 bases fitting TRBD1. Germline V CDR1 and CDR2: MNHEY, SVGAGI. The V and J ends lost 6 bases and 2 bases, in that order; junction bases with no gene match: 8. The CDR3 is 15 residues long. The chain's CDR3 is CASSRTGRNNYGYTF. Here the CDR3 DNA reads TGTGCCAGCAGCCGGACAGGGCGGAACAACTATGGCTACACCTTC.

The rearrangement links TRBV29-1 to TRBJ2-1; 8 nucleotides line up with TRBD1. CDR3 size: 14 residues. Trimming at V came to 8 bases and at J to 6 bases, leaving 12 bases not matched to a gene. The germline V gene encodes CDR1 SQVTM and CDR2 ANQGSEA. CDR3 bases: TGCAGCTCGTTAGACAGGGGAGGACGCAATGAGCAGTTCTTC. As protein: CSSLDRGGRNEQFF.

The rearrangement joins TRBV5-4 to TRBJ2-7; 8 nucleotides align to TRBD2. The germline V gene has CDR1 SGHNT and CDR2 YYREEE (reference sequence). The CDR3 has 15 residues. V dropped 0 bases and J dropped 5; count of bases not matched to a gene: 7. The CDR3 sequence is CASSLDGRAFDEQYF. CDR3 coding DNA: TGTGCCAGCAGCTTGGACGGGAGGGCCTTCGACGAGCAGTACTTC.

The J gene is TRBJ1-3, the V gene TRBV19; a weak D match, TRBD1 (5 bases). V lost 6 bases and J lost 8, with 23 bases in between. The CDR3 spans 16 residues. Germline V lookup: CDR1 LNHDA, CDR2 SQIVND (reference sequence). The CDR3 protein is CASRTMGGLLRDTIYF. The CDR3 region has the DNA TGTGCCAGTAGAACAATGGGGGGTCTTCTTCGAGACACCATATATTTT.

The rearrangement uses TRBV7-2 and TRBJ2-2, with D possibly matching TRBD1 (5 bases). This CDR3 comprises 14 residues. The V gene lost 6 bases and the J gene lost 1 base, with 9 bases spanning the gap. The V gene's germline CDR1 is SGHTA and CDR2 FQGNSA. CDR3 coding DNA: TGTGCCAGCAGACAAGGACAGAACACCGGGGAGCTGTTTTTT. Translating gives CASRQGQNTGELFF. Full variable domain (missing parts from reference TRBV7-2 and TRBJ2-2): GAGVSQSPSNKVTEKGKDVELRCDPISGHTALYWYRQSLGQGLEFLIYFQGNSAPDKSGLPSDRFSAERTGGSVSTLTIQRTQQEDSAVYLCASRQGQNTGELFFGEGSRLTVL.

This clone was recorded only once. The V call is TRBV28, the J call TRBJ2-1; perhaps TRBD1 as D (5 bases). V shed 5 bases and J shed 5 bases, with 19 bases lying between them. CDR1 MDHEN and CDR2 SYDVKM come from the germline V gene. The CDR3 is 16 amino acids. The CDR3 loop reads CASSRSGRKGNNEQFF. The DNA for the CDR3 is TGTGCCAGCAGTCGGAGTGGCAGAAAGGGGAACAATGAGCAGTTCTTC.

J is TRBJ2-1 and V is TRBV2, with D unclear. Between the trimmed V and J ends, which lost 5 bases and 0 bases, there was a span of 11 bases. Germline values: CDR1 SNHLY, CDR2 FYNNEI. The CDR3 covers 15 residues. CDR3 region: CASSLRAGSYNEQFF. CDR3 DNA sequence: TGTGCCAGCAGTTTAAGAGCCGGCTCCTACAATGAGCAGTTCTTC. Variable domain in full (rest from reference TRBV2 and TRBJ2-1): EPEVTQTPSHQVTQMGQEVILRCVPISNHLYFYWYRQILGQKVEFLVSFYNNEISEKSEIFDDQFSVERPDGSNFTLKIRSTKLEDSAMYFCASSLRAGSYNEQFFGPGTRLTVL.

About this clone: Other DNA variants within this sample encode the same CDR3. This chain joins TRBV7-2 and TRBJ1-1; 9 bases fit TRBD1. The CDR3 has 16 residues. The junction had 8 bases not matched to a gene; V was cut back by 5 bases and J by 1 base. The germline V gene has CDR1 SGHTA and CDR2 FQGNSA. For the CDR3, the DNA is TGTGCCAGCAGCCCGGGACAGGGTCTAGGGAACACTGAAGCTTTCTTT. Protein product: CASSPGQGLGNTEAFF.

The chain employs TRBV15 and TRBJ1-5, with D uncertain. CDR3 length equals 13 residues. The V gene lost 0 bases and the J gene lost 8 bases, with 8 bases spanning the gap. Germline values: CDR1 LNHNV, CDR2 YYDKDF (reference sequence). This chain's CDR3 is CATSRDRGEPQHF. Here the CDR3 DNA reads TGTGCCACCAGCAGAGATCGCGGGGAGCCCCAGCATTTT.

This clone has a handful of counts. This chain connects TRBV7-2 to TRBJ1-5; 7 positions agree with TRBD1. The germline gives CDR1 SGHTA, CDR2 FQGNSA. The CDR3 consists of 14 residues. The V segment lost 1 base and the J segment 7 bases; nucleotides outside the gene matches: 4. CDR3 amino acids: CASSLETGSQPQHF. In nucleotides, the CDR3 is TGTGCCAGCAGCTTAGAGACAGGGTCACAGCCCCAGCATTTT.

The chain joins TRBV7-9 to TRBJ1-2; 8 nucleotides match TRBD1. The CDR3 is 14 residues long. Unmatched junction bases numbered 6, after V lost 5 bases and J lost 4 bases. Looked up from germline, CDR1 is SEHNR and CDR2 is FQNEAQ (reference sequence). The CDR3 here is CASSPRTGSYGYTF. The CDR3 nucleotides are TGTGCCAGCAGCCCCCGGACAGGGAGCTATGGCTACACCTTC.

This clone was seen only once. This rearrangement joins TRBV4-3 to TRBJ2-2, with D tentatively TRBD2 (6 bases). In germline, CDR1 is LGHNA, CDR2 YSLEER. V was pared by 0 bases and J by 0 bases, with 8 bases between. CDR3 length: 16 amino acids. The CDR3, as DNA: TGCGCCAGCAGCCAAGATCGGGGGACGAACACCGGGGAGCTGTTTTTT. This encodes CASSQDRGTNTGELFF.